Following are 5 T cell receptor beta chains from one sample sequenced in a study of cytomegalovirus exposure and HLA in healthy donors. Here immunoSEQ multiplex PCR was the method, and the copy in TCRdb shows in-frame clones only, minus some. The data hold about 98,000 clones, with about 90% observed a single time. Sequencing input: PBMCs. The origin of the receptors is a man aged 18 to 29 in good health and CMV-seropositive.

V is TRBV9 and J is TRBJ2-1, with 7 bases matching TRBD1. Trimming removed 3 bases from V and 0 bases from J; junction bases left unmatched: 12. The V gene's germline CDR1 is SGDLS and CDR2 YYNGEE. The CDR3 spans 18 residues. The CDR3 spells CASSAGTVSIISYNEQFF. The CDR3 coding sequence is TGTGCCAGCAGCGCCGGGACAGTCTCGATCATCTCCTACAATGAGCAGTTCTTC.

This clone appeared a single time. J is TRBJ2-3 and V is TRBV10-1, with TRBD2 matching 7 bases. From germline, CDR1 is WNHNN and CDR2 SYGVQD (reference sequence). Trimming at V came to 7 bases and at J to 1 base, leaving 11 bases not matched to a gene. The CDR3 contains 16 residues. CDR3 in DNA: TGCGCCAGCATAGCCCCCGGCGGGAGACGCACAGATACGCAGTATTTT. This encodes CASIAPGGRRTDTQYF.

This clone showed up many times. V gene TRBV6-1 combines with J gene TRBJ1-1; a weak D match, TRBD1 (6 bases). This CDR3 has 14 residues. The germline V gene encodes CDR1 MNHNS and CDR2 SASEGT. V lost 6 bases, J lost 1 base, and 12 bases lay in between. The CDR3: CASRKGVGNTEAFF. CDR3 bases: TGTGCCAGCAGGAAGGGGGTTGGGAACACTGAAGCTTTCTTT.

The chain combines TRBV9 with TRBJ2-1; 9 bases are shared with TRBD2. The CDR3 consists of 15 residues. V shed 2 bases, J shed 5 bases, and the junction held 5 bases outside the gene matches. CDR1 and CDR2 from the germline V gene are SGDLS and YYNGEE. The CDR3 reads CASSVSLAGNNEQFF. The CDR3 DNA follows: TGTGCCAGCAGCGTGTCACTAGCGGGCAACAATGAGCAGTTCTTC.

The gene calls are TRBV7-9 and TRBJ1-6; D not certain. The V gene's germline CDR1 is SEHNR and CDR2 FQNEAQ (reference sequence). The CDR3 spans 13 residues. V was pared by 1 base and J by 9 bases, with 7 bases between. The CDR3, as DNA: TGTGCCAGCAGCTTAGGAAGACTTTCACCCCTCCACTTT. Protein product: CASSLGRLSPLHF.